Each of the 16 T cell receptor beta chains below was sequenced from the same sample in a study of blood T cell repertoires in COVID-19. Here immunoSEQ multiplex PCR was the method, and the copy in TCRdb shows in-frame clones only, minus some. Of some 100,000 clones listed, 85% are singletons. Sequenced material: peripheral blood. The receptors derive from a woman in her sixties or seventies with active or convalescent COVID-19.

CDR3 nucleotide sequence: TGTGCCAGCACAGACCGGCGGAGGAGGGGCTACGAGCAGTACTTC. This sequence encodes CASTDRRRRGYEQYF. V gene TRBV5-4 combines with J gene TRBJ2-7, with D tentatively TRBD2 (6 bases). The germline CDR1 and CDR2 sequences are SGHNT and YYREEE (reference sequence). Trimming removed 6 bases from V and 3 bases from J, with 19 bases in between. This CDR3 is built from 15 residues.

The chain has TRBV7-2 and TRBJ1-2; 7 bases line up with TRBD1. Trimming at V came to 5 bases and at J to 4 bases, leaving 7 bases not matched to a gene. CDR1 SGHTA and CDR2 FQGNSA come from the germline V gene. The CDR3 is 14 residues long. As DNA, the CDR3 is TGTGCCAGCAGCATGAGGGGACAGAGCTATGGCTACACCTTC. It translates to CASSMRGQSYGYTF.

The genes are TRBV5-6 and TRBJ2-2; TRBD1 agrees at 7 bases. Germline CDR1 and CDR2: SGHDT and YYEEEE. The CDR3 consists of 15 residues. V lost 0 bases to trimming and J lost 6 bases; unmatched junction nucleotides: 5. CDR3 nucleotides: TGTGCCAGCAGCTTGGTTGGACAGGCTCCCGGGGAGCTGTTTTTT. Protein: CASSLVGQAPGELFF.

The chain has TRBV19 and TRBJ2-3; TRBD1 agrees at 9 bases. The CDR3 spans 16 residues. Trimming removed 5 bases from V and 6 bases from J; junction bases left unmatched: 12. The germline V gene has CDR1 LNHDA and CDR2 SQIVND (reference sequence). The CDR3 reads CASSAPRDRDTDTQYF. As DNA, the CDR3 is TGTGCCAGTAGTGCCCCTCGGGACAGGGACACGGATACGCAGTATTTT.

This chain connects TRBV19 to TRBJ2-2, with D possibly being TRBD1 (5 bases). Deletions cut 3 bases from V and 5 bases from J, with 13 bases between. From germline, CDR1 is LNHDA and CDR2 SQIVND (reference sequence). The CDR3 covers 15 residues. The CDR3 DNA sequence: TGTGCCAGTAGTATTCTAGGGGCTCAAACCGGGGAGCTGTTTTTT. This translates into CASSILGAQTGELFF.

CDR3 in DNA: TGCGCCAGCAGCACCGGGACTAGCGGGAGGGTTACGTCCGGGGAGCTGTTTTTT. Translated, it gives CASSTGTSGRVTSGELFF. The chain uses TRBV5-1 and TRBJ2-2; TRBD2 aligns across 16 bases. V was pared by 4 bases and J by 6 bases, with 9 bases of the junction left unmatched. Germline V lookup: CDR1 SGHRS, CDR2 YFSETQ. CDR3 size: 18 residues.

This chain joins TRBV25-1 and TRBJ1-6; TRBD1 matches 8 bases. The CDR3 sequence is 17 residues long. V lost 3 bases, J lost 6 bases, and 10 bases stayed unmatched. Looked up from germline, CDR1 is MGHDK and CDR2 is SYGVNS. This chain's CDR3 is CASSDSRSGGGNSPLHF. DNA of the CDR3: TGTGCCAGCAGTGACTCGCGATCAGGGGGCGGTAATTCACCCCTCCACTTT.

The V call is TRBV5-4, the J call TRBJ2-5, with 7 bases lining up with TRBD2. Germline CDR1 SGHNT, CDR2 YYREEE (reference sequence). The J segment lost 4 bases and the V segment lost 5 bases, leaving 8 bases of the junction unmatched. The CDR3 covers 14 residues. The CDR3 DNA is TGTGCCAGCAGTGGAGGGAGGGAGGGAGAGACCCAGTACTTC. It codes for CASSGGREGETQYF. Full variable domain (rest looked up from reference TRBV5-4 and TRBJ2-5): ETGVTQSPTHLIKTRGQQVTLRCSSQSGHNTVSWYQQALGQGPQFIFQYYREEENGRGNFPPRFSGLQFPNYSSELNVNALELDDSALYLCASSGGREGETQYFGPGTRLLVL.

The J gene is TRBJ1-2, the V gene TRBV3-1 (or the pseudogene TRBV3-2); D perhaps matches TRBD1 (6 bases). Germline assignment: CDR1 LGHDT and CDR2 YNNKEL (reference sequence). CDR3 size: 14 residues. Trimming removed 6 bases from V and 3 bases from J, with 14 bases in between. CDR3 amino acids: CASSPETGHYGYTF. The CDR3 DNA reads TGTGCCAGCAGTCCTGAGACAGGCCACTATGGCTACACCTTC.

This sequence joins TRBV20-1 and TRBJ1-2; tentatively, D is TRBD1 (6 bases). Between the trimmed V and J ends, which lost 3 bases and 0 bases, there was a span of 11 bases. The CDR3 sequence is 14 residues long. Germline CDR1 is DFQATT and CDR2 is SNEGSKA (reference sequence). The CDR3 reads CSASMGATNYGYTF. CDR3 coding DNA: TGCAGTGCTAGTATGGGGGCCACTAACTATGGCTACACCTTC.

The chain couples TRBV7-2 to TRBJ2-5, with 7 positions matching TRBD2. The CDR3 is 16 amino acids. J was trimmed by 1 base and V by 1 base; bases with no gene match: 6. Germline loops: CDR1 SGHTA, CDR2 FQGNSA. DNA for the CDR3: TGTGCCAGCAGCTTAGACAGCGGGGCGGGCCAAGAGACCCAGTACTTC. This gives the protein CASSLDSGAGQETQYF.

The J gene is TRBJ1-1, the V gene TRBV5-1; 11 positions agree with TRBD1. The germline V gene encodes CDR1 SGHRS and CDR2 YFSETQ. The CDR3 consists of 16 residues. The V and J ends lost 1 base and 5 bases, in that order; junction bases with no gene match: 7. CDR3 protein: CASSLTPGQGGTEAFF. CDR3 coding DNA: TGCGCCAGCAGCTTGACCCCGGGACAGGGGGGGACTGAAGCTTTCTTT.

The chain combines TRBV18 with TRBJ1-5, with TRBD1 as a possible D gene (6 bases). In germline, CDR1 is KGHSH, CDR2 LQKENI. The CDR3 runs 15 residues. Trimming left V 4 bases short and J 2 bases short, with 12 bases between. The CDR3 DNA reads as TGTGCCAGCTCACAACAGGGAGAAGGCAATCAGCCCCAGCATTTT. This translates into CASSQQGEGNQPQHF.

The table lists this clone with a few counts. The chain employs TRBV6-5 and TRBJ1-4, with 7 bases aligning to TRBD1. CDR3 length: 15 residues. The germline V gene encodes CDR1 MNHEY and CDR2 SVGAGI. Trimming took 2 bases from V and 7 from J; bases not matched to a gene: 7. CDR3 DNA sequence: TGTGCCAGCAGTTACACGACCGCAGGGGGTGAAAAACTGTTTTTT. Protein product: CASSYTTAGGEKLFF.

This clone has just a few counts. The V gene is TRBV24-1, the J gene TRBJ2-3, with D possibly being TRBD1 (6 bases). The CDR3 contains 18 residues. Trimming cost V 3 bases and J 3 bases, with 21 bases left between them. The V gene's germline CDR1 is KGHDR and CDR2 SFDVKD. In nucleotides, the CDR3 is TGTGCCACCAGTGATCGAATCCCACAGGGTCAGAGGACAGATACGCAGTATTTT. It encodes CATSDRIPQGQRTDTQYF.

The rearrangement uses TRBV5-6 and TRBJ2-5; 14 bases match TRBD2. The germline gives CDR1 SGHDT, CDR2 YYEEEE. V shed 4 bases, J shed 3 bases, and the junction held 14 bases outside the gene matches. CDR3 length: 19 amino acids. This CDR3 reads CASSPGPRLAGGGKETQYF. DNA for the CDR3: TGTGCCAGCAGCCCCGGACCGCGACTAGCGGGGGGGGGCAAAGAGACCCAGTACTTC.